Sequencing of this T cell receptor beta chain was carried out in a study of tumor-infiltrating lymphocytes in primary liver carcinoma. Overall study context: Tumors, staged T1-T3 N0M0, spanned roughly 4.2 to 11 cm.

Findings and caveats of the study: Tumor samples exhibited a significantly greater top-250-clone fraction than blood samples (p = 0.039). Pairs of tumor regions overlapped more than tumor-adjacent and tumor-blood pairs did.

Using a constant-region primer together with ProtoScript II reverse transcriptase, TCR beta cDNA was made from around 500 ng of total RNA. Slightly modified ARM-PCR served as the procedure for the TCR beta libraries. These libraries came from three rounds of nested multiplex PCR. The first two PCR rounds used TRBV1-TRBV30 primers with a Cbeta primer, approximately 10 cycles each. TCRdb called the multiplex PCR reads again in MiXCR, with one record for every CDR3 protein. Of roughly 100,000 distinct CDR3 sequences detected, roughly 80% appear once; the ten largest clones hold 15% to 25%. V dropped 5 bases and J dropped 3 bases, with 10 bases sitting between them. The CDR3 extends over 13 amino acids. Looked up from germline, CDR1 is LNHDA and CDR2 is SQIVND (reference sequence). The table lists this clonotype with a few counts. Its antigen is unknown. It may be a read error: a sequence one base away is much more abundant. Because the CDR3 is missing its conserved closing phenylalanine or tryptophan, this is likely a read error.

Taking roughly 18-32 mg of unsorted bulk tissue, the authors co-extracted RNA and DNA. Patients showed chronic HBV infection and an absence of prior treatment. Sample: liver tumor tissue from sampling region 3. Subset: tumor region T3, left-lateral pole. The origin of this receptor is a man aged 40-49 years with primary liver carcinoma and hepatitis B virus infection. V and J are TRBV19 and TRBJ1-2; D uncertain. CDR3 loop: CASSEGPYYGYTY. The CDR3 region has the DNA TGTGCCAGTAGTGAGGGTCCGTACTATGGCTACACCTAC.